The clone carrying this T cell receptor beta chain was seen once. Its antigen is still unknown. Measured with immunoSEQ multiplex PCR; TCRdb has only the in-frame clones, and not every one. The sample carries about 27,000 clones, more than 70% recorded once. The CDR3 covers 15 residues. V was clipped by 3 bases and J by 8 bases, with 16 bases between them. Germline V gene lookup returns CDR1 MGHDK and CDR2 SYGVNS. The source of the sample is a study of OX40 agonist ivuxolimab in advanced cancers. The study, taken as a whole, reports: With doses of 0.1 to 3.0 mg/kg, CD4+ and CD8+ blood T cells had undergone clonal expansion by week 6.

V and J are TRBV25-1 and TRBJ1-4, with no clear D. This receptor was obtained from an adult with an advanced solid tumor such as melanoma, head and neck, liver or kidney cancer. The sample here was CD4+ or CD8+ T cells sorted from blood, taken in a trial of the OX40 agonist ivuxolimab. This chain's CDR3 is CASSDERGWEEKLFF. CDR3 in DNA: TGTGCCAGCAGTGACGAAAGAGGCTGGGAAGAAAAACTGTTTTTT.